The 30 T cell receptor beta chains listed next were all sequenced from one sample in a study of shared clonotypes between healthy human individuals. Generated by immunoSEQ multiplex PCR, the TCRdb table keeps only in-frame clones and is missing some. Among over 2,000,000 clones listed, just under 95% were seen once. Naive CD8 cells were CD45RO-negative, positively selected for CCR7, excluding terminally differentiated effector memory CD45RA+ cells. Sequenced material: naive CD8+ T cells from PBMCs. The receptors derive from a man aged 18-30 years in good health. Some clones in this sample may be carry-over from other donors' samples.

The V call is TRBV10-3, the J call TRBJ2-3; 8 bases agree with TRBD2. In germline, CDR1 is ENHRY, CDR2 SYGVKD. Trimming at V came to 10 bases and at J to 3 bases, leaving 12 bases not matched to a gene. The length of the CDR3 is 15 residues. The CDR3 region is CATQERESVTDTQYF. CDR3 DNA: TGTGCCACGCAGGAGCGGGAGTCGGTGACAGATACGCAGTATTTT.

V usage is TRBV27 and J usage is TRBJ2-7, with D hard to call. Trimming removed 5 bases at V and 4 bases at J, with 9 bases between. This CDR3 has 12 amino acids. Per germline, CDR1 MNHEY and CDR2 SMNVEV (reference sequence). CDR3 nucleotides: TGTGCCAGCAGTGGATACGGTTACGAGCAGTACTTC. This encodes CASSGYGYEQYF.

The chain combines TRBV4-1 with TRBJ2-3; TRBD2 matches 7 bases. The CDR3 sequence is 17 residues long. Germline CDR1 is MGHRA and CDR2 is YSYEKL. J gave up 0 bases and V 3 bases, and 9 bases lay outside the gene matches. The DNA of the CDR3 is TGCGCCAGCAGCCACCAGCCGGGTAGCGGGAGCACAGATACGCAGTATTTT. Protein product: CASSHQPGSGSTDTQYF.

The CDR3 coding sequence is TGTGCCAGCAGCTTGGTAGGGACAGGATCCTACGAGCAGTACTTC. Its translation is CASSLVGTGSYEQYF. The chain has TRBV5-4 and TRBJ2-7, with 8 nucleotides matching TRBD1. The length of the CDR3 is 15 residues. J was trimmed by 1 base and V by 0 bases; bases with no gene match: 3. Germline CDR1 reads SGHNT; CDR2 reads YYREEE (reference sequence).

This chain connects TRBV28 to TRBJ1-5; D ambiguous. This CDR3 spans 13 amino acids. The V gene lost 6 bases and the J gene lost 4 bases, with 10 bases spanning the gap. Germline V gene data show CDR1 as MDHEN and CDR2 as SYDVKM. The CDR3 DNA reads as TGTGCCAGCAGGTGGGGTGGGAATCAGCCCCAGCATTTT. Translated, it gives CASRWGGNQPQHF.

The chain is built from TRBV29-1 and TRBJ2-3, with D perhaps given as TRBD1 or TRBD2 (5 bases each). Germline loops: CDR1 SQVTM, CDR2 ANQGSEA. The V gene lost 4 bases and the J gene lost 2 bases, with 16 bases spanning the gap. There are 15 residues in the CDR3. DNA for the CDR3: TGCAGCGTTGCTCTCGGGACCGTATCCACAGATACGCAGTATTTT. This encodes CSVALGTVSTDTQYF.

CDR3 loop: CASSFYARHSLAGDEQYF. The CDR3, as DNA: TGTGCCAGCAGTTTCTATGCTCGGCATTCCCTAGCGGGAGATGAGCAGTACTTC. The chain links TRBV27 to TRBJ2-7; 10 bases fit TRBD2. With V trimmed by 3 bases and J by 7 bases, 18 bases remained unmatched. CDR1 is MNHEY, CDR2 SMNVEV, per germline (reference sequence). The CDR3 runs to 18 residues.

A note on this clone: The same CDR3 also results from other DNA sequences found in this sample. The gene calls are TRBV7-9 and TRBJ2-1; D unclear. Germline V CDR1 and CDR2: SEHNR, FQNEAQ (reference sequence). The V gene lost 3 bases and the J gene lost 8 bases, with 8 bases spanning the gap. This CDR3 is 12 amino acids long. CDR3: CASSLAFDEQFF. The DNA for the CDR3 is TGTGCCAGCAGCTTGGCCTTCGATGAGCAGTTCTTC.

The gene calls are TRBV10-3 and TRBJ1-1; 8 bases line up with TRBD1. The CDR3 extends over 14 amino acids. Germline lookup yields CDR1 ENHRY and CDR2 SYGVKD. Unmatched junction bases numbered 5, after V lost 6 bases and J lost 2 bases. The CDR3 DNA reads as TGTGCCATCAGGACAGGGGCGGGAAACACTGAAGCTTTCTTT. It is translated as CAIRTGAGNTEAFF.

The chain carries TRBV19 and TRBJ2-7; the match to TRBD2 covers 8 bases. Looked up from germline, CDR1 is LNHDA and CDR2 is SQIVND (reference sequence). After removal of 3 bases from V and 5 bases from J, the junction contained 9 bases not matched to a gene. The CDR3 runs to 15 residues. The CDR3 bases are TGTGCCAGTAGTATCAATGTCGGGAGGGCCCACGAGCAGTACTTC. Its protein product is CASSINVGRAHEQYF.

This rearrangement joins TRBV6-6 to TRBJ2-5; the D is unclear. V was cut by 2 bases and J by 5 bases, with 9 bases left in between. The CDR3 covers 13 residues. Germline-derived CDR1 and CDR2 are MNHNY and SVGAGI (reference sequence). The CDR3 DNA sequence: TGTGCCAGCAGTTACCTAATCCGGGAGACCCAGTACTTC. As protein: CASSYLIRETQYF.

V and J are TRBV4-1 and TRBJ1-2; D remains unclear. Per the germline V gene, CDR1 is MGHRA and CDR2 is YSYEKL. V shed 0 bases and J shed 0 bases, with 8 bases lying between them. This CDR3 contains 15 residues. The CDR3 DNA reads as TGCGCCAGCAGCCAAGATAGAACAGCTAACTATGGCTACACCTTC. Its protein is CASSQDRTANYGYTF.

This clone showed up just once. In nucleotides, the CDR3 is TGTGCCAGCAGCGAGCTAGCGGGCGGCTCCTACGAGCAGTACTTC. Translated, it gives CASSELAGGSYEQYF. This sequence joins TRBV7-6 and TRBJ2-7; TRBD2 aligns across 8 bases. The CDR3 spans 15 residues. Germline CDR1 and CDR2: SGHVS and FNYEAQ. Unmatched junction bases numbered 6, after V lost 5 bases and J lost 0 bases.

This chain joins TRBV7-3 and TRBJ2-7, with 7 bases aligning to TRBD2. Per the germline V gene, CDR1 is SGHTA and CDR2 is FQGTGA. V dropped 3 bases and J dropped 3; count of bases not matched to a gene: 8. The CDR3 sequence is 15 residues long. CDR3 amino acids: CASSFASRGGYEQYF. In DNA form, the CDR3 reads TGTGCCAGCAGCTTCGCTTCTCGCGGGGGCTACGAGCAGTACTTC.

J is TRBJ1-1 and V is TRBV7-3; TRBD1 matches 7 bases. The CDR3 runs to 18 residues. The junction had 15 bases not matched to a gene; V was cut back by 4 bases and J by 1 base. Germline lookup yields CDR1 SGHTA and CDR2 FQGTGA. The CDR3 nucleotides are TGTGCCAGCAGCTCCCGCGCCAAGGGGGCCCCTTGGAACACTGAAGCTTTCTTT. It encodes CASSSRAKGAPWNTEAFF.

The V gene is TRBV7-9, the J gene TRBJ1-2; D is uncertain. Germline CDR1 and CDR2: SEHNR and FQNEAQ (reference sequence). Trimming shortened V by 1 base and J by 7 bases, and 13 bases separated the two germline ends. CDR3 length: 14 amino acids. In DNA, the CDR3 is TGTGCCAGCAGCTTAGTATCAGAGACGATTGGCTACACCTTC. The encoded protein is CASSLVSETIGYTF.

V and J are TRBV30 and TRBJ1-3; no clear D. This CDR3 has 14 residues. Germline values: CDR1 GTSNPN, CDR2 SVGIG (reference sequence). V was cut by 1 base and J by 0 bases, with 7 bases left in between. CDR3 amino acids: CAWSGGSSGNTIYF. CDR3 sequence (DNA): TGTGCCTGGAGTGGAGGGAGCTCTGGAAACACCATATATTTT. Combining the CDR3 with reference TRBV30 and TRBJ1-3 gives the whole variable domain SQTIHQWPATLVQPVGSPLSLECTVEGTSNPNLYWYRQAAGRGLQLLFYSVGIGQISSEVPQNLSASRPQDRQFILSSKKLLLSDSGFYLCAWSGGSSGNTIYFGEGSWLTVV.

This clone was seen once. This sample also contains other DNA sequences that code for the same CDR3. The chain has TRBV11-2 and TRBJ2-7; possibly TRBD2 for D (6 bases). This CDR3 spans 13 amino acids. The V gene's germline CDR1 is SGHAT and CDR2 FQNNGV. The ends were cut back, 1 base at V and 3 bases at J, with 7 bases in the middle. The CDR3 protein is CASSLGGLYEQYF. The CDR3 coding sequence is TGTGCCAGCAGCTTAGGGGGACTCTACGAGCAGTACTTC.

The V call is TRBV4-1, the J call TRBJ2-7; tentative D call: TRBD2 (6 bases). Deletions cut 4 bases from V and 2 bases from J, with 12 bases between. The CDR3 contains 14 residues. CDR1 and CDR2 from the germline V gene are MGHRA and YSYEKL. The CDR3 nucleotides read TGCGCCAGCAGCCTGGGGACTTCTACCTACGAGCAGTACTTC. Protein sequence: CASSLGTSTYEQYF.

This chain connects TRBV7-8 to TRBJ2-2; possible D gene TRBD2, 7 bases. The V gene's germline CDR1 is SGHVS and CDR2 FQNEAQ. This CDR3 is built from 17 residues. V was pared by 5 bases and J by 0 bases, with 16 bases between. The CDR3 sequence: CASSPLGGGTNTGELFF. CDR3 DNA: TGTGCCAGCAGCCCCCTAGGGGGAGGGACGAACACCGGGGAGCTGTTTTTT.

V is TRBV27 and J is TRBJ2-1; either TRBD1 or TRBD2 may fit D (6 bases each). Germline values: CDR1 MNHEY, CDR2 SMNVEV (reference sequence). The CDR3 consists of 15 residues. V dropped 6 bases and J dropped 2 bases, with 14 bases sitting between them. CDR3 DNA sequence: TGTGCCAGCAGCCGGAGGGACAAGGCCTACAATGAGCAGTTCTTC. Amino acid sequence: CASSRRDKAYNEQFF.

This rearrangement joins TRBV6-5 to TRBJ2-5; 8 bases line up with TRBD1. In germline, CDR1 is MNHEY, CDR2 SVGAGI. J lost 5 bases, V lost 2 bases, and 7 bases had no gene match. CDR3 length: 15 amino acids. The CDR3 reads CASSYGTGARETQYF. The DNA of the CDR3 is TGTGCCAGCAGTTACGGGACAGGAGCCAGGGAGACCCAGTACTTC.

This CDR3 is CASSSYRDSGELFF. The CDR3, as DNA: TGTGCCAGCAGCTCGTACAGGGACTCCGGGGAGCTGTTTTTT. This sequence joins TRBV11-3 and TRBJ2-2, with D perhaps TRBD1 or TRBD2 (6 bases each). The germline V and J ends were trimmed by 4 bases and 6 bases, with 12 bases remaining between them. The CDR3 extends over 14 amino acids. CDR1 SGHNT and CDR2 YENEEA come from the germline V gene.

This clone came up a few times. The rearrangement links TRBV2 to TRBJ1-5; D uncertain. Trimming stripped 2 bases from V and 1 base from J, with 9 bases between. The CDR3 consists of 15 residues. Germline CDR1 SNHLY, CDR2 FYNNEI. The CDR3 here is CASSESSPSNQPQHF. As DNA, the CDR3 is TGTGCCAGCAGTGAATCGAGCCCCAGCAATCAGCCCCAGCATTTT.

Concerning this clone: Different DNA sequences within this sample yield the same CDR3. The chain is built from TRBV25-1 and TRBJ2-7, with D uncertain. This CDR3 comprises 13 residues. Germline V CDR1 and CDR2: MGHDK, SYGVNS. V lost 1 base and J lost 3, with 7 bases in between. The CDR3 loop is CASSESGGYEQYF. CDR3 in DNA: TGTGCCAGCAGTGAATCTGGCGGCTACGAGCAGTACTTC.

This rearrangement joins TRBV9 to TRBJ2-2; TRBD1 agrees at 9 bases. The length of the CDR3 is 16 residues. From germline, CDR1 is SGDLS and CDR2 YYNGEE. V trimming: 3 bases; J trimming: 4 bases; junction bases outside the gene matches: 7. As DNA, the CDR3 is TGTGCCAGCAGCGAGCCCCGACAGGGGGGCACCGGGGAGCTGTTTTTT. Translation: CASSEPRQGGTGELFF.

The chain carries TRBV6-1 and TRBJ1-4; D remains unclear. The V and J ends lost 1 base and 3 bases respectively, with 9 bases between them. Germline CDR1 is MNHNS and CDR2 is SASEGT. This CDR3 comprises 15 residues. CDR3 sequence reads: CASSEEAAPNEKLFF. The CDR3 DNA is TGTGCCAGCAGTGAAGAGGCAGCTCCTAATGAAAAACTGTTTTTT.

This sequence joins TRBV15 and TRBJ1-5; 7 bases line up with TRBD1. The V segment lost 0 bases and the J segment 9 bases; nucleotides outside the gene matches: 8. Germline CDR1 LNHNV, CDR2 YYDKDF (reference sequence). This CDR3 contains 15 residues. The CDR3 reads CATSRDYGTAWPQHF. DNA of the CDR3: TGTGCCACCAGCAGAGATTATGGGACAGCCTGGCCCCAGCATTTT.

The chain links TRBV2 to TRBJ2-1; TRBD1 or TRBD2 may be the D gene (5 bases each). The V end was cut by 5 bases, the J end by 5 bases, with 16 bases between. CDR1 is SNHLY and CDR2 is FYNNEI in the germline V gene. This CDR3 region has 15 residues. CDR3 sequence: CASSPPGPYDNEQFF. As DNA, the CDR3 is TGTGCCAGCAGTCCCCCGGGACCCTACGACAATGAGCAGTTCTTC.

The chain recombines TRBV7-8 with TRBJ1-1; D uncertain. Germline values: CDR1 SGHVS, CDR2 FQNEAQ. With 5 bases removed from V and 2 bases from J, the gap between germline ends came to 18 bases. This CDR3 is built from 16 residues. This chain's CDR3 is CASSHTPWTPNTEAFF. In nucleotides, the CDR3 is TGTGCCAGCAGCCACACCCCCTGGACCCCCAACACTGAAGCTTTCTTT.